These T cell receptor beta chains were read from a single sample in a study of regulatory T cells in long-lasting Graves disease. Via MiXCR, TCRdb re-called the multiplex PCR reads, giving one row per CDR3 protein. The table lists around 250,000 distinct CDR3 sequences, 15% to 20% of them singletons. Source: peripheral blood mononuclear cells (PBMCs), taken at new diagnosis, from a patient treated with antithyroid drugs. All receptors come from a female donor with Graves disease. The CDR3 runs from the conserved cysteine through the conserved F or W. Each record gives: J gene, V gene, CDR3 protein.

TRBJ2-1 TRBV18 CASSPSGSYSYNEQFF
TRBJ2-5 TRBV9 CASSGAGVSPETQYF
TRBJ1-2 TRBV28 CASSLGRYYGYTF
TRBJ1-2 TRBV4-1 CASSVSGLLMDGYTF
TRBJ2-1 TRBV10-3 CAISSHTTLYTSGGINGNEQFF
TRBJ2-1 TRBV12-5 CASGQTSGSVNEQFF
TRBJ2-7 TRBV20-1 CSAVPGLAGGSYEQYF
TRBJ1-1 TRBV10-3 CAIRQDSENTEAFF
TRBJ2-5 TRBV20-1 CSASGRPGTREQETQYF
TRBJ1-5 TRBV5-1 CASSLWGNEQPQHF
TRBJ1-2 TRBV14 CASSPKTALRRYGYTF
TRBJ2-5 TRBV7-3 CASSILAAETQYF
TRBJ2-7 TRBV28 CASSQGPYEQYF
TRBJ2-3 TRBV11-2 CASSSHRGGVADTQYF
TRBJ2-2 TRBV4-2 CASSQETAANTGELFF
TRBJ1-2 TRBV15 CATSRSFYGYTF
TRBJ1-3 TRBV7-2 CASSLAAGNTIYF
TRBJ1-1 TRBV9 CASNGGAGDGEAFF
TRBJ2-2 TRBV12-3/TRBV12-4 CASRSSGTGNTGELFF
TRBJ1-4 TRBV20-1 CSAREQGSEKLFF
TRBJ1-4 TRBV19 CASNQGSNEKLFF
TRBJ2-1 TRBV25-1 CASAGTSGRASGEQFF
TRBJ2-5 TRBV7-2 CASSLNVRETQYF
TRBJ2-4 TRBV2 CASSEARASGTHIQYF
TRBJ1-2 TRBV6-5 CASSYVRQGSYGYTF
TRBJ2-3 TRBV3-1 CASSLTSGTSDTQYF
TRBJ2-5 TRBV12-5 CASEFPPRTGLITQYF
TRBJ1-5 TRBV27 CASSLEGHNQPQHF
TRBJ2-3 TRBV28 CASSYPQVPSTDTQYF
TRBJ2-4 TRBV9 CASSLGGGKNIQYF
TRBJ2-3 TRBV27 CASSREPPSTDTQYF
TRBJ1-5 TRBV7-9 CASSPRGAVGQPQHF
TRBJ2-1 TRBV19 CASSIGTRVNEQFF
TRBJ1-5 TRBV9 CASSPSSTSNQPQHF
TRBJ2-7 TRBV11-1 CASSLAGLSYEQYF
TRBJ2-3 TRBV5-1 CASSLEPGTSTPNTQYF
TRBJ2-1 TRBV12-3/TRBV12-4 CASSPGFNGGVNNEQFF
TRBJ2-3 TRBV5-1 CASSLVLAGNTDTQYF
TRBJ1-1 TRBV20-1 CSARDLNTGWAFF
TRBJ1-6 TRBV12-3/TRBV12-4 CASSRTGGQSPLHF
TRBJ2-5 TRBV5-1 CASSLVGQKETQYF
TRBJ2-5 TRBV7-7 CASGTPGGTETQYF
TRBJ2-3 TRBV3-1 CASSHTATSGTDTQYF
TRBJ2-5 TRBV6-1 CASSENTASQETQYF
TRBJ2-5 TRBV7-2 CASRPGVRETQYF
TRBJ1-2 TRBV7-8 CASSQGARGQGGYTF
TRBJ1-1 TRBV7-2 CASSLVRDVNTEAFF
TRBJ2-5 TRBV11-3 CASSLEVWETQYF
TRBJ2-3 TRBV4-3 CASSQGRGRAADTQYF
TRBJ2-2 TRBV11-2 CASSLGQGYTGELFF
TRBJ2-7 TRBV5-4 CASSFVRGSVYEQYF
NA TRBV20-1 CSALLGSGYTF
TRBJ2-7 TRBV2 CAKSLGAGGYEQYF
TRBJ2-5 TRBV7-2 CASSPSGAETQYF
TRBJ2-7 TRBV10-3 CAIRTGLAGGEQYF